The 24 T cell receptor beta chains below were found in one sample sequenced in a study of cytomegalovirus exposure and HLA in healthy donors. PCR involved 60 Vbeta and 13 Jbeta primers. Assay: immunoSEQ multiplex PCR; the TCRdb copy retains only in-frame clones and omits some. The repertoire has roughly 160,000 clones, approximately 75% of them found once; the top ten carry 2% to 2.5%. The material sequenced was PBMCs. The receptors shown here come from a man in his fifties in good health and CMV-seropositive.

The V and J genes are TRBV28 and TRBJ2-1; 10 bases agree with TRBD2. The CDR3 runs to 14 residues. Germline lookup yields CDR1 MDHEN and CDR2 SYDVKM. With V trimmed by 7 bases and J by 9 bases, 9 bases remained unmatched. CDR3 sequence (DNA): TGTGCCAGCACCGGGGGGAGCGGGGGGGGTGAGCAGTTCTTC. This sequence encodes CASTGGSGGGEQFF. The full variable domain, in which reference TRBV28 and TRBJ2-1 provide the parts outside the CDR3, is DVKVTQSSRYLVKRTGEKVFLECVQDMDHENMFWYRQDPGLGLRLIYFSYDVKMKEKGDIPEGYSVSREKKERFSLILESASTNQTSMYLCASTGGSGGGEQFFGPGTRLTVL.

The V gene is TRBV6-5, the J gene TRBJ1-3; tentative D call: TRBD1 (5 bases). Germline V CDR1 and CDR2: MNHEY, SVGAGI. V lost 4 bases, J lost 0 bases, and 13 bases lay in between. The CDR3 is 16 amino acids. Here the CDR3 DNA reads TGTGCCAGCAGTTGCTACCAGGGCGGCTCTGGAAACACCATATATTTT. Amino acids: CASSCYQGGSGNTIYF.

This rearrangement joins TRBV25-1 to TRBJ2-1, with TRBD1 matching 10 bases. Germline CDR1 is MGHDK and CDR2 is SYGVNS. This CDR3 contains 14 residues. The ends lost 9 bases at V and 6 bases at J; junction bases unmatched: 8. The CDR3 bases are TGTGCCAGTACCGGGACAGGGGCTTCCAATGAGCAGTTCTTC. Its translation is CASTGTGASNEQFF.

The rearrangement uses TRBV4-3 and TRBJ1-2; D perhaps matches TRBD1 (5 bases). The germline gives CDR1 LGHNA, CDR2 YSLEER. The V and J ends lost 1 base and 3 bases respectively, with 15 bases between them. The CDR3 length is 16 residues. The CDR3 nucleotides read TGCGCCAGCAGCCAAGGGGGCCATTCCCCCTACTATGGCTACACCTTC. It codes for CASSQGGHSPYYGYTF.

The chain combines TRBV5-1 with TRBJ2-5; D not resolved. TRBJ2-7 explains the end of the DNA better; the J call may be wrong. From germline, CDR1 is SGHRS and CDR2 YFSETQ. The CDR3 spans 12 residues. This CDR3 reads CASSLAGLEQYF. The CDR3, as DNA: TGCGCCAGCAGCTTGGCGGGTCTCGAGCAGTACTTC.

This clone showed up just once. CDR3 sequence reads: CASSRDSRYEQYF. CDR3 DNA sequence: TGTGCCAGTAGCAGGGACAGTCGGTACGAGCAGTACTTC. The chain combines TRBV19 with TRBJ2-7; 7 nucleotides line up with TRBD1. Germline V gives CDR1 LNHDA, CDR2 SQIVND (reference sequence). After removal of 6 bases from V and 4 bases from J, the junction contained 6 bases not matched to a gene. This CDR3 is 13 amino acids long.

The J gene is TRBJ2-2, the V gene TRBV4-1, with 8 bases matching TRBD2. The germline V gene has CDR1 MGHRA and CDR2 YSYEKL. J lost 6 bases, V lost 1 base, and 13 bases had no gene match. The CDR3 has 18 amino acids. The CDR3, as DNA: TGCGCCAGCAGCCAAGGAAACTCGGGGGGGCATTTAGCCGGGGAGCTGTTTTTT. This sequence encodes CASSQGNSGGHLAGELFF.

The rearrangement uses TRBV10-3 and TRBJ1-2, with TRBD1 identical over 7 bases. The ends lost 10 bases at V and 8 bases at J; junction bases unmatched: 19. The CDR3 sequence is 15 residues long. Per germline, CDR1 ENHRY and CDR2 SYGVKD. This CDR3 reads CATQRDSRFWGGYTF. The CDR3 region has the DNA TGTGCCACTCAGAGGGACAGCCGCTTTTGGGGGGGCTACACCTTC.

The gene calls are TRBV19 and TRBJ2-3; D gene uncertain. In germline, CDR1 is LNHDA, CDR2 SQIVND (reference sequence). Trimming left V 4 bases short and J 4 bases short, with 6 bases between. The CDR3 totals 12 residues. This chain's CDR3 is CASSNGADTQYF. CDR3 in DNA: TGTGCCAGTAGTAATGGAGCAGATACGCAGTATTTT.

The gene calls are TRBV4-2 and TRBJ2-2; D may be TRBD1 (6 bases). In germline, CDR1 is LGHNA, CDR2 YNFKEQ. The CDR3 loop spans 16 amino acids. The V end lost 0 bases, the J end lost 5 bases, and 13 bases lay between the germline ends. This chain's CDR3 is CASSQEGGRGTGELFF. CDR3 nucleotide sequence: TGTGCCAGCAGCCAAGAAGGCGGCAGGGGAACCGGGGAGCTGTTTTTT.

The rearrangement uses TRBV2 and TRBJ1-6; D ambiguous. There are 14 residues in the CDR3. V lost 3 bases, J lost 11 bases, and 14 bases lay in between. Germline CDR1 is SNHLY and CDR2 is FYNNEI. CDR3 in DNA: TGTGCCAGCAGTGAGGAGGGCGTATTGACACCCCTCCACTTT. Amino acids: CASSEEGVLTPLHF.

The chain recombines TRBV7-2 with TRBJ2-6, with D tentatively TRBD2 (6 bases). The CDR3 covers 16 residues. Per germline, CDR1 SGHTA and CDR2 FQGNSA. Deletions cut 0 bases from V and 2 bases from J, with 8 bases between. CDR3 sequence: CASSLAGLPGANVLTF. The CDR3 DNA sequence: TGTGCCAGCAGCTTAGCGGGACTTCCTGGGGCCAACGTCCTGACTTTC.

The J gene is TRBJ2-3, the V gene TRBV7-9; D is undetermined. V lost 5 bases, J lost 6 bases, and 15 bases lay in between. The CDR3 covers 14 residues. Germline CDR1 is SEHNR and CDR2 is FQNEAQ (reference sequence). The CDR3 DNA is TGTGCCAGCAGCGACGGGTCCCCCTGGGATACGCAGTATTTT. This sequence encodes CASSDGSPWDTQYF.

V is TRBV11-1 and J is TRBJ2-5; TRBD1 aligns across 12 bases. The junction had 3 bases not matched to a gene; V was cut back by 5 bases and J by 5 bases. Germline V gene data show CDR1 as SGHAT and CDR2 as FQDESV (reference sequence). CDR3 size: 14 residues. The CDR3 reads CASSRDRGHETQYF. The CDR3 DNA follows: TGTGCCAGCAGCCGGGACAGGGGGCATGAGACCCAGTACTTC.

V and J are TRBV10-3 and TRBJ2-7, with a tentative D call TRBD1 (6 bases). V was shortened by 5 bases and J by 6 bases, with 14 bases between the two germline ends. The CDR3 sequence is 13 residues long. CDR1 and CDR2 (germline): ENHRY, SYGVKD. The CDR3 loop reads CAISQDSLREQYF. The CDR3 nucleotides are TGTGCCATCAGTCAGGACAGTCTCCGCGAGCAGTACTTC.

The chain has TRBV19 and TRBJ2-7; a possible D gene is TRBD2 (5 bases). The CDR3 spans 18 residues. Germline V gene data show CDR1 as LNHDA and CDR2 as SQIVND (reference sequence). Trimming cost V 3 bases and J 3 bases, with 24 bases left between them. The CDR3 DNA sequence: TGTGCCAGTAGTATCATAGACCCCCGGACTGTAGGGAGCTACGAGCAGTACTTC. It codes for CASSIIDPRTVGSYEQYF.

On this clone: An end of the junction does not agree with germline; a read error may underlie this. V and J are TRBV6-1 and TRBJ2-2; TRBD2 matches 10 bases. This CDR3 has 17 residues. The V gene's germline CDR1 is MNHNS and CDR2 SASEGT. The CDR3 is CASSDTPGLAKTGELFF. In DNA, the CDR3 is TGTGCCAGCAGTGACACTCCGGGACTAGCGAAGACCGGGGAGCTGTTTTTT.

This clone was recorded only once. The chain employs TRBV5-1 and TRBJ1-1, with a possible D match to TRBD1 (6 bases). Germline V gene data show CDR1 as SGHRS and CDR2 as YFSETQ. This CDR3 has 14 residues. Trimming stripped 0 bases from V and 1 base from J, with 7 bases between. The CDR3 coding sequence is TGCGCCAGCAGCTTGGCACAGGGGAACACTGAAGCTTTCTTT. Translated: CASSLAQGNTEAFF.

The CDR3 sequence is CARTGLAGADQETQYF. Written as DNA, the CDR3 is TGTGCCAGAACCGGGCTAGCGGGGGCCGACCAAGAGACCCAGTACTTC. The rearrangement uses TRBV14 and TRBJ2-5; 10 positions match TRBD2. The length of the CDR3 is 16 residues. With V trimmed by 9 bases and J by 0 bases, 10 bases remained unmatched. Germline V gene lookup returns CDR1 SGHDN and CDR2 FVKESK.

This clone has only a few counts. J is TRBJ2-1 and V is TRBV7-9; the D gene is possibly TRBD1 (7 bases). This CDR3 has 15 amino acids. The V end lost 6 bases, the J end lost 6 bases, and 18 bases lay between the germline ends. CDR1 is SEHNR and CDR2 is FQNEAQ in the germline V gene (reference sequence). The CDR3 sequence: CASSYSSQGGNEQFF. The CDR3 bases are TGTGCCAGCAGTTACTCGAGCCAGGGGGGCAATGAGCAGTTCTTC.

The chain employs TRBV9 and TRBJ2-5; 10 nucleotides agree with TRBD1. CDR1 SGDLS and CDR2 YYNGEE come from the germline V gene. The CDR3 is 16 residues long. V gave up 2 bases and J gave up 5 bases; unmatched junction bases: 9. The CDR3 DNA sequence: TGTGCCAGCAGCGTCGCGACAGGGGGCTATTCGGAGACCCAGTACTTC. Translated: CASSVATGGYSETQYF.

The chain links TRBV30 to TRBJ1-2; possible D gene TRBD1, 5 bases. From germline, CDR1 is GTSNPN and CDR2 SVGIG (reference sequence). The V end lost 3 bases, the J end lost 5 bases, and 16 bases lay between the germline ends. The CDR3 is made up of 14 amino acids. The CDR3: CAWRVLRAGYGYTF. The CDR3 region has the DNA TGTGCCTGGAGGGTTCTCAGGGCAGGGTATGGCTACACCTTC.

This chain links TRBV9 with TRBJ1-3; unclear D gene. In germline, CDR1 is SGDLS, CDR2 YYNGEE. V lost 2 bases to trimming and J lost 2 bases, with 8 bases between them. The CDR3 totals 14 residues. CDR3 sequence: CASSVGTAGNTIYF. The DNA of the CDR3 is TGTGCCAGCAGCGTCGGTACAGCTGGAAACACCATATATTTT.

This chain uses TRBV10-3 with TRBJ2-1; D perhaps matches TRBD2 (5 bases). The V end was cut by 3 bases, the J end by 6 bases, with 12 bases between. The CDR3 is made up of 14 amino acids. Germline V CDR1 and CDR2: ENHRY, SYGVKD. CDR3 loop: CAISDPGFGNEQFF. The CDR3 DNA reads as TGTGCCATCAGTGACCCGGGGTTCGGCAATGAGCAGTTCTTC.